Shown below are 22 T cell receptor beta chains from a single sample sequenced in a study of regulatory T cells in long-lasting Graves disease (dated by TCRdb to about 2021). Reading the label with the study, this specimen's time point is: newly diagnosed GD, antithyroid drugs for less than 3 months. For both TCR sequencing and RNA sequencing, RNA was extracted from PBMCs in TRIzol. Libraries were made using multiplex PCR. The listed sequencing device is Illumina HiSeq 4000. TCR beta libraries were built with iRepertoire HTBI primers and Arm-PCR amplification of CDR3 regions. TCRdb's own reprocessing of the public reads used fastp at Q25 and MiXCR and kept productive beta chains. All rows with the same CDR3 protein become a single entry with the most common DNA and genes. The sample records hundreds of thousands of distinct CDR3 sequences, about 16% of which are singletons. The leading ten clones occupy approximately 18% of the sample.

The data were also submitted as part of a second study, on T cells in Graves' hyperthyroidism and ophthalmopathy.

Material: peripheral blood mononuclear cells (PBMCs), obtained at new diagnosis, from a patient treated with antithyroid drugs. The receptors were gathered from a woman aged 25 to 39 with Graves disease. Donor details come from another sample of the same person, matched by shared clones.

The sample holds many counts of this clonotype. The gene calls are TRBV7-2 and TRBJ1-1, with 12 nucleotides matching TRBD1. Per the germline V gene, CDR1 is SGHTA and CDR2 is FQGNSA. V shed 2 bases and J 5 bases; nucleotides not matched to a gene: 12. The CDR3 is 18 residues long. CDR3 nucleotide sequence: TGTGCCAGCAGCTTAACCGTTCGGGACAGGGGGCTAGATACTGAAGCTTTCTTT. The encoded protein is CASSLTVRDRGLDTEAFF.

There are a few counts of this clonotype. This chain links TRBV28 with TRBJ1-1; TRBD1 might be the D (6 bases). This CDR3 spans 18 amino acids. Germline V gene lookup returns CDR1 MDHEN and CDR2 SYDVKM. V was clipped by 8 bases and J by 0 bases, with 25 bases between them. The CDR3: CASPPVEGGGGMNTEAFF. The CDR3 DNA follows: TGTGCCAGCCCCCCTGTAGAAGGGGGGGGGGGTATGAACACTGAAGCTTTCTTT.

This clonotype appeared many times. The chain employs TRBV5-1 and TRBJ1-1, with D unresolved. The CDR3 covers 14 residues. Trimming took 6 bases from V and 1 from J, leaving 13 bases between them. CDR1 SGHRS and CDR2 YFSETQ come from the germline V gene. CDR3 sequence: CASTQMTGNTEAFF. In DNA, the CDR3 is TGCGCCAGCACCCAAATGACCGGGAACACTGAAGCTTTCTTT.

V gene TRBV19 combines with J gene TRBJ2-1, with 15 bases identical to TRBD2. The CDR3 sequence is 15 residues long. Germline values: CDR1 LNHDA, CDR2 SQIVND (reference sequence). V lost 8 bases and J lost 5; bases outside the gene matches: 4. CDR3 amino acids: CASQGLAGGDNEQFF. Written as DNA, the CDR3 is TGTGCCAGTCAGGGACTAGCGGGAGGCGACAATGAGCAGTTCTTC.

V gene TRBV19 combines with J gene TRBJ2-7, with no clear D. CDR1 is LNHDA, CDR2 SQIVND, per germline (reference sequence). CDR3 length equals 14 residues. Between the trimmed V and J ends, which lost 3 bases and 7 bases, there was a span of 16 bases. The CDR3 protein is CASSIGQAKWEQYF. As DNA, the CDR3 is TGTGCCAGTAGTATCGGGCAGGCGAAATGGGAGCAGTACTTC.

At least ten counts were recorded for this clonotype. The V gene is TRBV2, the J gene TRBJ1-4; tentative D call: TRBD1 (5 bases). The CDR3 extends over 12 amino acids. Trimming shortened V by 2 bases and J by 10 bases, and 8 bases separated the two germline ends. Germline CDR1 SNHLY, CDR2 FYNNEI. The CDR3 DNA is TGTGCCAGCAGTGAAACGACAGCAAAACTGTTTTTT. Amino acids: CASSETTAKLFF.

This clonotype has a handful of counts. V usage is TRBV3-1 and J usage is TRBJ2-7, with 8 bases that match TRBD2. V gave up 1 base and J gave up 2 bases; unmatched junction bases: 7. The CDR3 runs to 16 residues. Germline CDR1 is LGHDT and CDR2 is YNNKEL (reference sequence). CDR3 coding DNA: TGTGCCAGCAGCCAAGGTTTCGGAGCGGGGGCCTACGAGCAGTACTTC. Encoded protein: CASSQGFGAGAYEQYF.

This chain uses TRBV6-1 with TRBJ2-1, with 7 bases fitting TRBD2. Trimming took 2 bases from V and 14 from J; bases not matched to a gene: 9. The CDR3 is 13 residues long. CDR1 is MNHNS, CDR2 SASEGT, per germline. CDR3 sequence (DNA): TGTGCCAGCAGTGAACGGGCGGTCGGGAGGAAGTTCTTC. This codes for CASSERAVGRKFF.

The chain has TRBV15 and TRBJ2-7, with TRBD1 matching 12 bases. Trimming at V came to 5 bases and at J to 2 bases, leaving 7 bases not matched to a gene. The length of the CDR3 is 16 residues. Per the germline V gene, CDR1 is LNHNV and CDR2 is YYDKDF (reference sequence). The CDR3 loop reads CATSGRGTGGPYEQYF. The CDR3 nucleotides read TGTGCCACCAGCGGGAGGGGGACAGGGGGCCCCTACGAGCAGTACTTC. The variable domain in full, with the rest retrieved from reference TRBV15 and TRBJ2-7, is DAMVIQNPRYQVTQFGKPVTLSCSQTLNHNVMYWYQQKSSQAPKLLFHYYDKDFNNEADTPDNFQSRRPNTSFCFLDIRSPGLGDTAMYLCATSGRGTGGPYEQYFGPGTRLTVT.

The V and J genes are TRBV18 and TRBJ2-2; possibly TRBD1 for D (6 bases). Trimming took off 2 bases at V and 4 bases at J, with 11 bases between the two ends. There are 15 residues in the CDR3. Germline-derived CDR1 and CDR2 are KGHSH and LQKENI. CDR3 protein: CASSPWGQTTGELFF. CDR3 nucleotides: TGTGCCAGCTCACCATGGGGGCAGACCACCGGGGAGCTGTTTTTT.

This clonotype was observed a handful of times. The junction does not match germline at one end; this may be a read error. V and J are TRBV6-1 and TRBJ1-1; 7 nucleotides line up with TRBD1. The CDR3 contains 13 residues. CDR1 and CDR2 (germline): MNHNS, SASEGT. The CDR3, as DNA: TGTCCCAGCAGCAGGACAGGGAACACTGAAGCTTTCTTT. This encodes CPSSRTGNTEAFF.

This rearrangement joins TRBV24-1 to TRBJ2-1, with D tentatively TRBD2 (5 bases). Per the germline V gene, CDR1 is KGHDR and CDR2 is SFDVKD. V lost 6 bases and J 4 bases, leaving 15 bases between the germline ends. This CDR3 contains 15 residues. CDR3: CATSIEGTPYNEQFF. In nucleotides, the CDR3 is TGTGCCACCAGTATAGAGGGAACACCGTACAATGAGCAGTTCTTC.

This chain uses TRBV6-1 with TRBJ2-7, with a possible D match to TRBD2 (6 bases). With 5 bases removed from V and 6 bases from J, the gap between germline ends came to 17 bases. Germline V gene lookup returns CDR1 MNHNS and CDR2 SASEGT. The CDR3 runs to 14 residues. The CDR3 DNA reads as TGTGCCAGCAGTCCCCTCGGGTTGGAGGGCGAGCAGTACTTC. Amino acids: CASSPLGLEGEQYF.

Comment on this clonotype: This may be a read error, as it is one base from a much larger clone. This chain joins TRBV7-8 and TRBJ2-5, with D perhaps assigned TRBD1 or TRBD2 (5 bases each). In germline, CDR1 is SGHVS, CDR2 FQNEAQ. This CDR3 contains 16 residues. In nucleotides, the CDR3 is TGTGCCAGCGGCTTACAAGCAGGGACCAGGTCCAGGACCCAGTACTTC. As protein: CASGLQAGTRSRTQYF.

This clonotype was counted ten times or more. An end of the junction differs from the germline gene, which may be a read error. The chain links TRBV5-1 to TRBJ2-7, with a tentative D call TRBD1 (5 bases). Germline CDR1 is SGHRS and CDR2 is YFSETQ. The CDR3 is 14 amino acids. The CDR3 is CASSPGDSSYEQYF. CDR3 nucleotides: TGTGCCAGCAGCCCGGGTGACAGTTCCTACGAGCAGTACTTC.

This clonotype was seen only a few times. In DNA form, the CDR3 reads TGTGCCAGCAGGGGCCTGGGACAGGGCGAACATCAGCCCCAGCATTTT. Translated, it gives CASRGLGQGEHQPQHF. The rearrangement uses TRBV6-2 or TRBV6-3 and TRBJ1-5; TRBD1 aligns across 9 bases. The CDR3 is 16 residues long. Germline V gene data show CDR1 as MNHEY and CDR2 as SVGEGT. V trimming: 6 bases; J trimming: 5 bases; junction bases outside the gene matches: 11.

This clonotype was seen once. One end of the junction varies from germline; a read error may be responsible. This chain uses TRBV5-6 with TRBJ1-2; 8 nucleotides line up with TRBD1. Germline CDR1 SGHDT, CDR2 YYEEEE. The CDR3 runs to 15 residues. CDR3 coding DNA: TGTGCCGGCAGCCTCAGGGGGCGAATGGGGTATGGCTACACCTTC. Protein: CAGSLRGRMGYGYTF.

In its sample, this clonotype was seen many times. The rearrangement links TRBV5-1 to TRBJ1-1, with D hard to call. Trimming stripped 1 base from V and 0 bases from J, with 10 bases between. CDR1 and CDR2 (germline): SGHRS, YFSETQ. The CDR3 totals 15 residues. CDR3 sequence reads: CASSLSHSLNTEAFF. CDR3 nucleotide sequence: TGCGCCAGCAGCTTGTCACACAGCCTGAACACTGAAGCTTTCTTT.

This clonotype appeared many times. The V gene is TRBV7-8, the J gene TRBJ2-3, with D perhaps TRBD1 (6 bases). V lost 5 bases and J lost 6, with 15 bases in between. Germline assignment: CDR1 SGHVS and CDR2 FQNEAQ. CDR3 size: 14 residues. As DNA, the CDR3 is TGTGCCAGCAGCGTTGGATGGGGGCCGGATACGCAGTATTTT. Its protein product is CASSVGWGPDTQYF.

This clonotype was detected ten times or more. CDR3 DNA: TGTGCCAGCAGCTTTGCAAGGAACACTGAAGCTTTCTTT. Protein sequence: CASSFARNTEAFF. This rearrangement joins TRBV11-1 to TRBJ1-1; no firm D call. CDR3 length: 13 residues. The ends were cut back, 3 bases at V and 1 base at J, with 6 bases in the middle. Germline CDR1 SGHAT, CDR2 FQDESV (reference sequence). Together with reference TRBV11-1 and TRBJ1-1, the CDR3 gives the full variable domain: EAEVAQSPRYKITEKSQAVAFWCDPISGHATLYWYRQILGQGPELLVQFQDESVVDDSQLPKDRFSAERLKGVDSTLKIQPAELGDSAMYLCASSFARNTEAFFGQGTRLTVV.

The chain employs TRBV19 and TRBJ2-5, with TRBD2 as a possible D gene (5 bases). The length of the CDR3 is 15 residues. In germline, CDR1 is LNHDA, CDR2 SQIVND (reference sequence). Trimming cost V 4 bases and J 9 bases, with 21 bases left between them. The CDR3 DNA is TGTGCCAGTAGTACACTAGGCGGCCCTACGGTGGCCCAGTACTTC. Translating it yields CASSTLGGPTVAQYF.

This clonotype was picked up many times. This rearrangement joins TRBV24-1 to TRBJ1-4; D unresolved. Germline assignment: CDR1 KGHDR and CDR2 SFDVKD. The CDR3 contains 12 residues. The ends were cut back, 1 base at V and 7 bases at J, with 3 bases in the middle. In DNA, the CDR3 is TGTGCCACCAGTGATTTCGGTGAAAAACTGTTTTTT. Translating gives CATSDFGEKLFF.